The 3 T cell receptor beta chains below all came from one sample that was sequenced in a study of regulatory T cells in long-lasting Graves disease. Libraries of TCR beta came from iRepertoire HTBI primers plus Arm-PCR of CDR3 regions. TCRdb processed the multiplex PCR reads anew with MiXCR; each CDR3 protein has one entry. There are roughly 420,000 distinct CDR3 sequences in the sample; approximately 16% occur only once, and around a quarter lies in the top ten. Time point given: newly diagnosed GD, antithyroid drugs for less than 3 months. The TCR library was prepared using RNA isolated from PBMCs. This same sample was also part of a study on T cells in Graves' hyperthyroidism and ophthalmopathy.

The sample in question was peripheral blood mononuclear cells (PBMCs), obtained at new diagnosis, from a patient treated with antithyroid drugs. The receptors here all came from a woman aged 18 to 35 with Graves disease.

This clonotype was observed a handful of times. V is TRBV20-1 and J is TRBJ2-1; D unclear. The CDR3 runs 14 residues. Germline CDR1 and CDR2: DFQATT and SNEGSKA (reference sequence). Trimming stripped 3 bases from V and 0 bases from J, with 9 bases between. CDR3 nucleotide sequence: TGCAGTGCTAGTGAGTGGAGCTCCTACAATGAGCAGTTCTTC. Translation: CSASEWSSYNEQFF.

The table lists this clonotype with many counts. The chain couples TRBV7-2 to TRBJ2-1; either TRBD1 or TRBD2 may fit D (5 bases each). The CDR3 is made up of 16 amino acids. Per the germline V gene, CDR1 is SGHTA and CDR2 is FQGNSA. Trimming removed 1 base at V and 0 bases at J, with 10 bases between. Written as DNA, the CDR3 is TGTGCCAGCAGCTTAGTGGGACCCAGCTCCTACAATGAGCAGTTCTTC. Its translation: CASSLVGPSSYNEQFF. The full variable domain, with the rest looked up from reference TRBV7-2 and TRBJ2-1, is GAGVSQSPSNKVTEKGKDVELRCDPISGHTALYWYRQSLGQGLEFLIYFQGNSAPDKSGLPSDRFSAERTGGSVSTLTIQRTQQEDSAVYLCASSLVGPSSYNEQFFGPGTRLTVL.

This clonotype has a handful of counts. The J gene is TRBJ2-2, the V gene TRBV6-1; no definite D call. This CDR3 region has 14 residues. Per germline, CDR1 MNHNS and CDR2 SASEGT. CDR3: CATTDRVNTGELFF. The CDR3 DNA is TGTGCGACGACGGACCGTGTTAACACCGGGGAGCTGTTTTTT.